The rows below give T cell receptor beta chains drawn from one sample of a study of OX40 agonist ivuxolimab in advanced cancers. TCRdb's copy holds only in-frame clones and misses some; the assay was immunoSEQ multiplex PCR. The sample lists tens of thousands of clones; approximately 90% were seen once. The sample here was CD4+ or CD8+ T cells sorted from blood, taken in a trial of the OX40 agonist ivuxolimab. These receptors all come from an adult with an advanced solid tumor such as melanoma, head and neck, liver or kidney cancer. The CDR3 runs from the conserved cysteine through the conserved F or W. Expanded clones are given a class, and other clones once, few, many or no size at all.

size: few; length: 16; J: TRBJ2-1; V: TRBV11-3; CDR3: CASSLEGSGSYNEQFF
size: once; length: 11; J: TRBJ1-1; V: TRBV29-1; CDR3: CSVEVNTEAFF
size: NA; length: 15; J: TRBJ2-7; V: TRBV2; CDR3: CASSDPPPVGGAPYF
size: NA; length: 15; J: TRBJ2-7; V: TRBV7-9; CDR3: CASSFRRESFYEQYF
size: few; length: 13; J: TRBJ2-7; V: TRBV10-3; CDR3: CAISESWGREQYF
size: NA; length: 15; J: TRBJ1-5; V: TRBV7-2; CDR3: CASSPAEGSNQPQHF
size: NA; length: 15; J: TRBJ1-2; V: TRBV10-3; CDR3: CAISESDRTNYGYTF
size: NA; length: 15; J: TRBJ2-7; V: TRBV7-2; CDR3: CASSFTGTGRNEQYF
size: NA; length: 14; J: TRBJ2-7; V: TRBV30; CDR3: CAWSVAGAAYEQYF
size: NA; length: 15; J: TRBJ2-7; V: TRBV7-2; CDR3: CASSPTPGDKYEQYF
size: NA; length: 15; J: TRBJ2-5; V: TRBV5-4; CDR3: CASSSGTLEGETQYF
size: NA; length: 15; J: TRBJ2-5; V: TRBV11-3; CDR3: CASSAGGRVGETQYF
size: NA; length: 14; J: TRBJ2-2; V: TRBV10-2; CDR3: CASSPGTSHGELFF
size: NA; length: 13; J: TRBJ2-4; V: TRBV13; CDR3: CASSPTSGEIQYF
size: NA; length: 11; J: TRBJ2-1; V: TRBV20-1; CDR3: CSAAGYNEQFF
size: NA; length: 14; J: TRBJ2-7; V: TRBV5-4; CDR3: CASSLRRVVHEQYF
size: NA; length: 13; J: TRBJ2-5; V: TRBV18; CDR3: CASSPPVKETQYF
size: NA; length: 16; J: TRBJ1-6; V: TRBV14; CDR3: CASSQDLGGSNSPLHF
size: NA; length: 14; J: TRBJ1-5; V: TRBV18; CDR3: CASSSTGEDQPQHF
size: NA; length: 13; J: TRBJ2-7; V: TRBV5-4; CDR3: CASSPTGRYEQYF
size: NA; length: 15; J: TRBJ2-3; V: TRBV11-3; CDR3: CASSLVGSPTDTQYF
size: NA; length: 16; J: TRBJ1-3; V: TRBV7-2; CDR3: CASSLEGTRVGNTIYF
size: NA; length: 15; J: TRBJ1-2; V: TRBV6-4; CDR3: CASREDRGPPYGYTF
size: NA; length: 16; J: TRBJ2-3; V: TRBV10-3; CDR3: CAITSETGLTTDTQYF